This T cell receptor beta chain was sequenced during a study of blood T cell repertoires in COVID-19. This CDR3 is built from 15 residues. Germline values: CDR1 SEHNR, CDR2 FQNEAQ (reference sequence). With 2 bases clipped from V and 8 bases from J, the junction kept 7 bases outside the gene matches. Sequencing was performed with immunoSEQ multiplex PCR; in TCRdb, only in-frame clones are kept and a portion is missing. Of about 64,000 clones in the sample, approximately 75% were seen once. The rearrangement joins TRBV7-9 to TRBJ1-1; 11 positions match TRBD1. The receptor comes from a man aged 80 or over with acute or convalescent COVID-19. The source material was peripheral blood. The chain's CDR3 is CASSLPGTGGLEAFF. Written as DNA, the CDR3 is TGTGCCAGCAGCTTACCGGGGACAGGGGGTTTGGAAGCTTTCTTT. Filled out from reference TRBV7-9 and TRBJ1-1, the complete variable domain reads DTGVSQNPRHKITKRGQNVTFRCDPISEHNRLYWYRQTLGQGPEFLTYFQNEAQLEKSRLLSDRFSAERPKGSFSTLEIQRTEQGDSAMYLCASSLPGTGGLEAFFGQGTRLTVV.